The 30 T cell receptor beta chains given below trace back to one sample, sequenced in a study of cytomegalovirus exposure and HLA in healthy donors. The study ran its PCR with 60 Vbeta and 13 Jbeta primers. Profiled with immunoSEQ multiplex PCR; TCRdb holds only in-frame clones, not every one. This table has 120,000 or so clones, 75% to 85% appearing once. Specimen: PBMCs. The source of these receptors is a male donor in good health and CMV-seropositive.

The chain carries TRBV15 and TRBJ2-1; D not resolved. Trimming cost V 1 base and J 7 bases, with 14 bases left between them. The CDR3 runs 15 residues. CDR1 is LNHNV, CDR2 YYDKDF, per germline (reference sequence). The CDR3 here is CATSRVRHSPNEQFF. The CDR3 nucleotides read TGTGCCACCAGCAGAGTGAGACACTCTCCGAATGAGCAGTTCTTC.

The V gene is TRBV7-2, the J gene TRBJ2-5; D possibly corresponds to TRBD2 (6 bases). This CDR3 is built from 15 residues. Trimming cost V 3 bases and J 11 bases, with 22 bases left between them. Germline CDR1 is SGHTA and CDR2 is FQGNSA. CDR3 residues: CASSFQPGLNSGQYF. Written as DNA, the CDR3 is TGTGCCAGCAGCTTCCAGCCGGGACTCAACTCCGGGCAGTACTTC. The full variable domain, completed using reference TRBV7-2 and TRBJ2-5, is GAGVSQSPSNKVTEKGKDVELRCDPISGHTALYWYRQSLGQGLEFLIYFQGNSAPDKSGLPSDRFSAERTGGSVSTLTIQRTQQEDSAVYLCASSFQPGLNSGQYFGPGTRLLVL.

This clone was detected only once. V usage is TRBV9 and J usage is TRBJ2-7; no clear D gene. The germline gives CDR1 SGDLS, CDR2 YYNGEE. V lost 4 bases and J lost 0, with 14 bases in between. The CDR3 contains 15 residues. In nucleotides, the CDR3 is TGTGCCAGCAGCCCCGACGCGGCGTCCTCCTACGAGCAGTACTTC. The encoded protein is CASSPDAASSYEQYF.

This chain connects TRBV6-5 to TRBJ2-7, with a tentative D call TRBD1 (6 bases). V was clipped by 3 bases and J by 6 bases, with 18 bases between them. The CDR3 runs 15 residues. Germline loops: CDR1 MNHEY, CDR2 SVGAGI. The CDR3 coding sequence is TGTGCCAGCAGTTATTTCGGACAGCCACGATCCGAGCAGTACTTC. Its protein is CASSYFGQPRSEQYF.

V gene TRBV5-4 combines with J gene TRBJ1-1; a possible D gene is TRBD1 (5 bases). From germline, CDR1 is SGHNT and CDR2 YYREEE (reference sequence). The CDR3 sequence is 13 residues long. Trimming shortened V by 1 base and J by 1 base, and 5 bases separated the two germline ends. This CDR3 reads CASSLTGNTEAFF. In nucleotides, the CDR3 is TGTGCCAGCAGCTTGACAGGGAACACTGAAGCTTTCTTT.

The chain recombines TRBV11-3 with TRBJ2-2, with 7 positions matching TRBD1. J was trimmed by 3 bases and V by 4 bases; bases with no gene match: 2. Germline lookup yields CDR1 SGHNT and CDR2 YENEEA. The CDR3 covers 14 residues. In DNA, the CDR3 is TGTGCCAGCAGCTGGGGACAGTACACCGGGGAGCTGTTTTTT. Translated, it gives CASSWGQYTGELFF.

This CDR3 reads CASSPSLGLAGVETQYF. The CDR3 nucleotides read TGTGCCAGCTCACCTTCGTTAGGGCTAGCGGGAGTGGAGACCCAGTACTTC. This sequence joins TRBV18 and TRBJ2-5, with 10 bases fitting TRBD2. The ends lost 3 bases at V and 5 bases at J; junction bases unmatched: 12. From germline, CDR1 is KGHSH and CDR2 LQKENI. CDR3 length: 17 residues.

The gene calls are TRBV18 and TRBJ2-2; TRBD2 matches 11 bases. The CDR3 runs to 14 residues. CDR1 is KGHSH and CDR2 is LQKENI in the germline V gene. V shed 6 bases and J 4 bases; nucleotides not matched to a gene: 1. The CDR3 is CASSTSGGTGELFF. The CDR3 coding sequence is TGTGCCAGCTCCACTAGCGGGGGCACCGGGGAGCTGTTTTTT.

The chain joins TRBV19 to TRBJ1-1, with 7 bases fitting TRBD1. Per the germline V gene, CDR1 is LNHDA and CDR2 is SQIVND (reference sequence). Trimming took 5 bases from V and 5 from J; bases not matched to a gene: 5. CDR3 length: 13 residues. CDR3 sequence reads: CASSVTRGTEAFF. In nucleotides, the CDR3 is TGTGCCAGTAGTGTGACCAGGGGGACTGAAGCTTTCTTT.

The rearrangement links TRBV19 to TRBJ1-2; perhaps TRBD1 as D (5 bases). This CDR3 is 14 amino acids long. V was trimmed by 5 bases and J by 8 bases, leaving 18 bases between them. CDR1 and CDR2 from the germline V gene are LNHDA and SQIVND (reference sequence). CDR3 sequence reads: CASSPSGEVRGYTF. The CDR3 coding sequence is TGTGCCAGTAGTCCTTCGGGGGAGGTCAGGGGCTACACCTTC.

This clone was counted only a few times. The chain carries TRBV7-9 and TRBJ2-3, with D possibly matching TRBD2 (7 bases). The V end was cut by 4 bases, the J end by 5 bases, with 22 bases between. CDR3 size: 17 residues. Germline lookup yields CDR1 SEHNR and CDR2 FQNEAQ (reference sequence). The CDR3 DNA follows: TGTGCCAGCAGCTCCACTCGGGGGCGGGAGAATGTAGATACGCAGTATTTT. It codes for CASSSTRGRENVDTQYF. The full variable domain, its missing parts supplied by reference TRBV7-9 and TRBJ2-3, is DTGVSQNPRHKITKRGQNVTFRCDPISEHNRLYWYRQTLGQGPEFLTYFQNEAQLEKSRLLSDRFSAERPKGSFSTLEIQRTEQGDSAMYLCASSSTRGRENVDTQYFGPGTRLTVL.

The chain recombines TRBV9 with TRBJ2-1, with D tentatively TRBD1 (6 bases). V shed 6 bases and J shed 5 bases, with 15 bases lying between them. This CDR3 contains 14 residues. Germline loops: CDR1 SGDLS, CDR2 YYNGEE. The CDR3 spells CASTPRTADNEQFF. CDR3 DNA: TGTGCCAGCACTCCAAGGACAGCCGACAATGAGCAGTTCTTC.

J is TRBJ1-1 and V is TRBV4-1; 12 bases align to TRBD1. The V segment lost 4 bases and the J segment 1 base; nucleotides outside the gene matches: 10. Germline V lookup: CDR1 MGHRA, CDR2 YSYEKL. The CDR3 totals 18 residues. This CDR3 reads CASSPPGQGARRNTEAFF. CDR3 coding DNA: TGCGCCAGCAGCCCCCCGGGACAGGGGGCGAGACGGAACACTGAAGCTTTCTTT.

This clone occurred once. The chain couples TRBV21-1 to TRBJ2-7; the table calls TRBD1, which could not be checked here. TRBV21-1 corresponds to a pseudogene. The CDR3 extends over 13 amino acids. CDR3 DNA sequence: TGTGCCAGCAGCCGGGACAGGGTCTACGAGCAGTACTTC. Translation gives CASSRDRVYEQYF.

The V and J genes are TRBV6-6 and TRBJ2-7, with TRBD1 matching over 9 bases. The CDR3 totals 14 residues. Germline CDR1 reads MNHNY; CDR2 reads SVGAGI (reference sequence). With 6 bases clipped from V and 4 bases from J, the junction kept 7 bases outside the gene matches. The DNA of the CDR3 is TGTGCCAGCAGCTCCGGGACAGGGCGGTACGAGCAGTACTTC. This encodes CASSSGTGRYEQYF.

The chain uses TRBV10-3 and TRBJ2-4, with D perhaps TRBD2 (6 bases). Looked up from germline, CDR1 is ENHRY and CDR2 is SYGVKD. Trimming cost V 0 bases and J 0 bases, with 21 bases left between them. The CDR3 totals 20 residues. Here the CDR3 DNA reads TGTGCCATCAGTGAGTCGACCGAAATAGCGGTCACGTCAGCCAAAAACATTCAGTACTTC. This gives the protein CAISESTEIAVTSAKNIQYF.

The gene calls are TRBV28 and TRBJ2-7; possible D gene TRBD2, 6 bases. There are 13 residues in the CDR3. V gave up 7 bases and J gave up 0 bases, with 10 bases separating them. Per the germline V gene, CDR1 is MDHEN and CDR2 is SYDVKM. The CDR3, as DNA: TGTGCCAGCATGGACTATCACTCCTACGAGCAGTACTTC. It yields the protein CASMDYHSYEQYF.

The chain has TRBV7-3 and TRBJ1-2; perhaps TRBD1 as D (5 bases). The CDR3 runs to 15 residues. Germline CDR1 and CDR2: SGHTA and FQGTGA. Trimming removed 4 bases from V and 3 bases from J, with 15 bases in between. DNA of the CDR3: TGTGCCAGCAGCTCCCAGGGAGGTAGGGACTATGGCTACACCTTC. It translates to CASSSQGGRDYGYTF.

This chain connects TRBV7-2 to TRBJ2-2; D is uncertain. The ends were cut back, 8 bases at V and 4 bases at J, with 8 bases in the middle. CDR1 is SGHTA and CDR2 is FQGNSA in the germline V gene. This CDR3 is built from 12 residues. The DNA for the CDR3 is TGTGCCAGCGGTCTAGTCACCGGGGAGCTGTTTTTT. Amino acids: CASGLVTGELFF. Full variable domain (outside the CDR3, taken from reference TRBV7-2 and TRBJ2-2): GAGVSQSPSNKVTEKGKDVELRCDPISGHTALYWYRQSLGQGLEFLIYFQGNSAPDKSGLPSDRFSAERTGGSVSTLTIQRTQQEDSAVYLCASGLVTGELFFGEGSRLTVL.

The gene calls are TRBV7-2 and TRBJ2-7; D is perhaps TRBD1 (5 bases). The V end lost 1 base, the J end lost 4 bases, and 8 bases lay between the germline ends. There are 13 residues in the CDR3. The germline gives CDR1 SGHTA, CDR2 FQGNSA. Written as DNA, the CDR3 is TGTGCCAGCAGCTTAGGACAGAATTACGAGCAGTACTTC. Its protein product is CASSLGQNYEQYF.

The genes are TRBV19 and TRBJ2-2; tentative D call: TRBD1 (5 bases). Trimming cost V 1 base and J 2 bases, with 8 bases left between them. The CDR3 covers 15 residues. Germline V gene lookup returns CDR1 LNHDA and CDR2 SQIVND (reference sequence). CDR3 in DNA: TGTGCCAGTAGTATAGGCAGGGTCAACACCGGGGAGCTGTTTTTT. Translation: CASSIGRVNTGELFF. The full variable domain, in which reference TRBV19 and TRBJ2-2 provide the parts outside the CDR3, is DGGITQSPKYLFRKEGQNVTLSCEQNLNHDAMYWYRQDPGQGLRLIYYSQIVNDFQKGDIAEGYSVSREKKESFPLTVTSAQKNPTAFYLCASSIGRVNTGELFFGEGSRLTVL.

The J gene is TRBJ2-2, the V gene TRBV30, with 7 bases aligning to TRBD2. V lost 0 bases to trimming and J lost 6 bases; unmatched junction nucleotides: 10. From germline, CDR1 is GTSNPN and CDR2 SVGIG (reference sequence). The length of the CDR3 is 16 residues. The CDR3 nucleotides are TGTGCCTGGAGTGTCCCCCCCACTAGCGACCCCGGGGAGCTGTTTTTT. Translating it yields CAWSVPPTSDPGELFF. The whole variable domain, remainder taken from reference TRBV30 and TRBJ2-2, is SQTIHQWPATLVQPVGSPLSLECTVEGTSNPNLYWYRQAAGRGLQLLFYSVGIGQISSEVPQNLSASRPQDRQFILSSKKLLLSDSGFYLCAWSVPPTSDPGELFFGEGSRLTVL.

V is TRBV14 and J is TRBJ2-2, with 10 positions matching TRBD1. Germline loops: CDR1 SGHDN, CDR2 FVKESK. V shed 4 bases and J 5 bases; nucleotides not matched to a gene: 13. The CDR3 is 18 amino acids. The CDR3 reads CASSPSPDRGRRTGELFF. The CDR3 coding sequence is TGTGCCAGCAGCCCCTCTCCCGACAGGGGGCGTAGGACCGGGGAGCTGTTTTTT. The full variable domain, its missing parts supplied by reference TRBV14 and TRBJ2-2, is EAGVTQFPSHSVIEKGQTVTLRCDPISGHDNLYWYRRVMGKEIKFLLHFVKESKQDESGMPNNRFLAERTGGTYSTLKVQPAELEDSGVYFCASSPSPDRGRRTGELFFGEGSRLTVL.

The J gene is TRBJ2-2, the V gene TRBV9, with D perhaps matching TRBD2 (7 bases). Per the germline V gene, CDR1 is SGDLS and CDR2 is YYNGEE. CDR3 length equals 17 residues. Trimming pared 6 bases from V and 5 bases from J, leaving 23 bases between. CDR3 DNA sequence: TGTGCCAGCAACCCCACAGGGAATTGGGGAGGGACCGGGGAGCTGTTTTTT. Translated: CASNPTGNWGGTGELFF.

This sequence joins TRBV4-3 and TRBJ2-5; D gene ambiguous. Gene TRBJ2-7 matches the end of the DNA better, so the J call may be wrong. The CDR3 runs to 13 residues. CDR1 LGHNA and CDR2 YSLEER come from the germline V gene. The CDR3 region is CASSQDRSYEQYF. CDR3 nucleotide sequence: TGCGCCAGCAGCCAAGACAGGTCCTACGAGCAGTACTTC.

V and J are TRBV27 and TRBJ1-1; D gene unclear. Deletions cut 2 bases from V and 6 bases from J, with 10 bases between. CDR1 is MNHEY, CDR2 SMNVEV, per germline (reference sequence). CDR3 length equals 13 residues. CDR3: CASSLGGSAEAFF. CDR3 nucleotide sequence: TGTGCCAGCAGTTTAGGAGGATCGGCTGAAGCTTTCTTT.

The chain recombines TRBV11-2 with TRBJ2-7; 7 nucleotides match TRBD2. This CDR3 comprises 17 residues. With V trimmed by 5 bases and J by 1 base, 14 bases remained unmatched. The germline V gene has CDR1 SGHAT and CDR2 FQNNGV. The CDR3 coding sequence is TGTGCCAGCAGCCCCTTGGGGAGGGAAGCGGATTCCTACGAGCAGTACTTC. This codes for CASSPLGREADSYEQYF. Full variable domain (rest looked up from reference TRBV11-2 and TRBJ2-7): EAGVAQSPRYKIIEKRQSVAFWCNPISGHATLYWYQQILGQGPKLLIQFQNNGVVDDSQLPKDRFSAERLKGVDSTLKIQPAKLEDSAVYLCASSPLGREADSYEQYFGPGTRLTVT.

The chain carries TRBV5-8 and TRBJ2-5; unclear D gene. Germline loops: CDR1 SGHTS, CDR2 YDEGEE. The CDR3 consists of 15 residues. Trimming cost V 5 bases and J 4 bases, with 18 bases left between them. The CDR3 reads CASSFGRGGSETQYF. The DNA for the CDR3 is TGTGCCAGCAGTTTCGGCCGTGGCGGATCAGAGACCCAGTACTTC.

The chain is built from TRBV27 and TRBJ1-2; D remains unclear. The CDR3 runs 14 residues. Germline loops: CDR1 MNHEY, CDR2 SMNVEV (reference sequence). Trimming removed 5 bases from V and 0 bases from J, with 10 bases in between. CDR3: CASSAYTPNYGYTF. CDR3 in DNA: TGTGCCAGCAGTGCCTATACCCCTAACTATGGCTACACCTTC.

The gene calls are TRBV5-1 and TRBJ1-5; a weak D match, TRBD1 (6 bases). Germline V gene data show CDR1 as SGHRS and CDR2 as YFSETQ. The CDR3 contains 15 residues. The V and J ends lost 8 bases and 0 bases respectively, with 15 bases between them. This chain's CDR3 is CASSARGDSNQPQHF. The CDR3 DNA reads TGCGCCAGTTCGGCCAGGGGAGATAGCAATCAGCCCCAGCATTTT.